The source of this TCR beta chain is a study of blood T cell repertoires in COVID-19. Study overall: Whether acute or convalescent, the COVID-19 samples came from the United States, Italy and Spain.

As originally analysed: Estimated nucleated cell counts came from reference gene primer amplification. Here immunoSEQ multiplex PCR was the method, and the copy in TCRdb shows in-frame clones only, minus some. V and J calls and clone size are those listed in that table; D and trimming were worked out from the DNA. The profile shows a few hundred thousand clones, about 90% of them singletons. The germline CDR1 and CDR2 sequences are SNHLY and FYNNEI. Trimming removed 4 bases from V and 9 bases from J, with 10 bases in between. The CDR3 has 12 residues. Participant age was roughly 18 to 90 years, and participants resided in fewer than 30 US areas. What the recovered Cohort 3 donors had was two negative PCRs, clearance, or symptom resolution.

This rearrangement joins TRBV2 to TRBJ1-5; weak D call: TRBD1 (5 bases). The origin of this receptor is a woman in her thirties who had recovered from COVID-19. Sequenced material: PBMCs or T cells enriched from blood (not recorded which). The CDR3 reads CASSGAGGPQHF. The DNA of the CDR3 is TGTGCCAGCAGTGGCGCCGGGGGGCCCCAGCATTTT.